These 24 T cell receptor beta chains were sequenced from one sample in a study of metastatic and nonmetastatic thyroid tumors. TCRdb re-clonotyped the PCR reads through MiXCR. Of about 18,000 clones in the sample, 30% to 35% were seen once. Treatment of any kind had been given to no patient before thyroid surgery. Sequenced material: tumor tissue. The receptors derive from a male donor with papillary thyroid cancer or a benign thyroid nodule (not recorded which). Some clones in this sample may be carry-over from other donors' samples.

Points on this clone: One end of the junction does not line up with germline, which may come from a read error. This chain joins TRBV6-1 and TRBJ1-2; D ambiguous. The CDR3 is 15 amino acids. The germline V gene has CDR1 MNHNS and CDR2 SASEGT. The CDR3 region has the DNA TGTGCCAGCAGTGACATTGACCCTACACTCTATTGCTACACCTTC. Residues: CASSDIDPTLYCYTF.

The J gene is TRBJ1-2, the V gene TRBV4-3, with D possibly matching TRBD1 (6 bases). This CDR3 spans 13 amino acids. Germline V CDR1 and CDR2: LGHNA, YSLEER. V lost 1 base and J 3 bases, leaving 6 bases between the germline ends. In DNA, the CDR3 is TGCGCCAGCAGCCAAGGGACAGACTATGGCTACACCTTC. Translating gives CASSQGTDYGYTF.

The V and J genes are TRBV10-2 and TRBJ2-3, with D unresolved. V dropped 0 bases and J dropped 2 bases, with 9 bases sitting between them. The CDR3 has 15 amino acids. Per the germline V gene, CDR1 is WSHSY and CDR2 is SAAADI. As DNA, the CDR3 is TGCGCCAGCAGTGAGTCTACAGTGTCCACAGATACGCAGTATTTT. Residues: CASSESTVSTDTQYF.

In this sample, this clone is medium-sized. An end of the junction does not agree with germline; a read error may underlie this. The chain uses TRBV7-2 and TRBJ2-3, with 11 bases identical to TRBD2. This CDR3 region has 13 residues. CDR1 is SGHTA, CDR2 FQGNSA, per germline. The CDR3 loop is CASSLSTSGMTNF. Here the CDR3 DNA reads TGTGCCAGCAGCCTCTCGACTAGCGGGATGACGAATTTT.

This chain uses TRBV6-2 or TRBV6-3 with TRBJ1-6; D perhaps matches TRBD1 (5 bases). This CDR3 is built from 19 residues. Trimming pared 6 bases from V and 0 bases from J, leaving 21 bases between. Germline-derived CDR1 and CDR2 are MNHEY and SVGEGT. This chain's CDR3 is CASRGATEYDFSYNSPLHF. The CDR3 DNA reads as TGTGCCAGCAGAGGGGCGACAGAGTATGATTTCTCCTATAATTCACCCCTCCACTTT.

V gene TRBV7-8 combines with J gene TRBJ2-7; the match to TRBD2 covers 10 bases. This CDR3 is built from 16 residues. Trimming took 5 bases from V and 5 from J; bases not matched to a gene: 12. In germline, CDR1 is SGHVS, CDR2 FQNEAQ. As DNA, the CDR3 is TGTGCCAGCAGCCGGACTAGCGGATCGAGCTGCCACGAGCAGTACGTC. As protein: CASSRTSGSSCHEQYV.

This clone appeared many times. This chain joins TRBV10-3 and TRBJ2-3; perhaps D is TRBD1 or TRBD2 (5 bases each). Trimming removed 4 bases from V and 5 bases from J, with 16 bases in between. The germline V gene encodes CDR1 ENHRY and CDR2 SYGVKD. The CDR3 contains 15 residues. This CDR3 reads CAISGAATGQDTQYF. CDR3 nucleotides: TGTGCCATCAGTGGGGCCGCGACGGGGCAAGATACGCAGTATTTT.

The table lists this clone with many counts. V and J are TRBV4-1 and TRBJ2-3; a weak D match, TRBD2 (6 bases). Germline CDR1 and CDR2: MGHRA and YSYEKL. The germline V and J ends were trimmed by 3 bases and 1 base, with 17 bases remaining between them. This CDR3 has 17 residues. This CDR3 reads CASSHRYPGVGTDTQYF. DNA for the CDR3: TGCGCCAGCAGCCATCGTTATCCGGGAGTGGGCACAGATACGCAGTATTTT.

This clone was detected only a few times. A much larger clone lies a single base off, so this may be a read error. At the DNA level, this CDR3 is encoded by other sequences in the same sample as well. The chain recombines TRBV6-1 with TRBJ2-5, with a weak D call TRBD1 (6 bases). Germline V gene data show CDR1 as MNHNS and CDR2 as SASEGT. The CDR3 is 12 amino acids. The CDR3 DNA reads TGCGCCAGCAGTGCGAACACAGGGACACAGTACTTC. It codes for CASSANTGTQYF.

There are a few counts of this clone. Just one base apart from a much larger clone, this may be a read error. The V call is TRBV29-1, the J call TRBJ2-1, with TRBD2 matching over 10 bases. Germline CDR1 is SQVTM and CDR2 is ANQGSEA. V shed 7 bases, J shed 5 bases, and the junction held 5 bases outside the gene matches. This CDR3 has 13 residues. CDR3 sequence: CSGGTSVHNEQFF. In nucleotides, the CDR3 is TGCAGCGGGGGGACTAGCGTCCACAATGAGCAGTTCTTC.

This clone was observed at least ten times. One end of the junction is discordant with germline, which a read error may explain. V is TRBV25-1 and J is TRBJ2-2; perhaps TRBD2 as D (5 bases). Per the germline V gene, CDR1 is MGHDK and CDR2 is SYGVNS. The CDR3 sequence is 14 residues long. The CDR3 bases are TGTGCCAGCAGTCCAAGACTAACCACCGTGGAGCTGTTTTTT. Encoded protein: CASSPRLTTVELFF.

This clone was seen only a few times. The junction differs from germline at one of its ends, possibly a read error. The DNA for the CDR3 is TGTGCCAGCAGTTTAGGGGTGTTGGGGATTTTT. It codes for CASSLGVLGIF. This chain connects TRBV12-3 or TRBV12-4 to TRBJ1-4; the D is unclear. The CDR3 totals 11 residues.

This clone rates as medium-sized. V gene TRBV20-1 combines with J gene TRBJ1-1; no reliable D call. Germline V CDR1 and CDR2: DFQATT, SNEGSKA (reference sequence). Trimming took 0 bases from V and 3 from J, leaving 11 bases between them. The CDR3 is 14 amino acids. CDR3 loop: CSARDMAEDTEAFF. CDR3 in DNA: TGCAGTGCTAGAGATATGGCGGAGGACACTGAAGCTTTCTTT.

A few counts support this clone. The chain has TRBV25-1 and TRBJ1-1; unclear D gene. From germline, CDR1 is MGHDK and CDR2 SYGVNS. V was pared by 8 bases and J by 11 bases, with 15 bases between. This CDR3 has 11 residues. Here the CDR3 reads CASGKNLAAFF. DNA for the CDR3: TGTGCCAGCGGCAAAAATCTGGCCGCTTTCTTT.

The chain is built from TRBV6-1 and TRBJ1-1; TRBD1 matches at 7 bases. This CDR3 is 16 amino acids long. Germline CDR1 reads MNHNS; CDR2 reads SASEGT. Trimming at V came to 5 bases and at J to 3 bases, leaving 12 bases not matched to a gene. The CDR3 DNA reads as TGTGCCAGCAGTCGCGTTATCGGGACAGTGGACACTGAAGCTTTCTTT. This sequence encodes CASSRVIGTVDTEAFF.

Sample share makes this clone medium-sized. V gene TRBV12-3 or TRBV12-4 combines with J gene TRBJ2-7, with D possibly matching TRBD1 (5 bases). CDR3 size: 15 residues. Trimming removed 4 bases at V and 0 bases at J, with 13 bases between. The CDR3 bases are TGTGCCAGCAGTTCACGCCGACAGTACTCCTACGAGCAGTACTTC. Protein sequence: CASSSRRQYSYEQYF.

This clone was found many times. In nucleotides, the CDR3 is TGCGCCAGCAGCCAACCCCAAGTTCTGGGACTAGCGGGAGGACCAGATACGCAGTATTTT. It is translated as CASSQPQVLGLAGGPDTQYF. V usage is TRBV4-1 and J usage is TRBJ2-3; TRBD2 agrees at 15 bases. V lost 2 bases to trimming and J lost 4 bases; unmatched junction nucleotides: 13. The CDR3 is 20 residues long. Per germline, CDR1 MGHRA and CDR2 YSYEKL.

The table lists this clone with many counts. The V gene is TRBV27, the J gene TRBJ2-3; TRBD1 matches at 12 bases. The CDR3 is made up of 16 amino acids. Trimming took 3 bases from V and 5 from J; bases not matched to a gene: 6. Germline assignment: CDR1 MNHEY and CDR2 SMNVEV (reference sequence). CDR3 bases: TGTGCCAGCAGTTTGGGCAGGGACAGGGGGCGAGATACGCAGTATTTT. The encoded protein is CASSLGRDRGRDTQYF.

This clone was recorded a few times. Sequence at one end of the junction differs from germline and may be a read error. The rearrangement uses TRBV12-3 or TRBV12-4 and TRBJ1-2; 9 bases are a match to TRBD1. The CDR3 loop spans 13 amino acids. The CDR3 loop reads CASRTGANYGYTF. CDR3 DNA sequence: TGCGCCAGCAGGACAGGGGCTAACTATGGCTACACCTTC.

At least ten counts were recorded for this clone. The chain combines TRBV30 with TRBJ2-6; D is possibly TRBD1 or TRBD2 (6 bases each). V was trimmed by 2 bases and J by 5 bases, leaving 13 bases between them. This CDR3 has 15 residues. Germline V gene sequence: CDR1 GTSNPN, CDR2 SVGIG (reference sequence). As DNA, the CDR3 is TGTGCCTGGAGTCCTGGAGGGGGTCGGGCCAACGTCCTGACTTTC. Translating gives CAWSPGGGRANVLTF.

Notes on this clone: One end of the junction is discordant with germline, which a read error may explain. The CDR3 here is CASILSVRLAGWNYEQYF. For the CDR3, the DNA is TGTGCCAGCATCTTATCAGTTCGACTAGCGGGATGGAACTACGAGCAGTACTTC. This chain links TRBV11-1 with TRBJ2-7, with TRBD2 matching 11 bases. Germline assignment: CDR1 SGHAT and CDR2 FQDESV (reference sequence). The CDR3 is 18 residues long.

This chain connects TRBV9 to TRBJ1-2, with 9 bases identical to TRBD1. The germline gives CDR1 SGDLS, CDR2 YYNGEE. This CDR3 spans 15 amino acids. The junction had 11 bases not matched to a gene; V was cut back by 4 bases and J by 7 bases. CDR3 coding DNA: TGTGCCAGCAGCCCACGGACAGGGGTTTACGGTGGCTACACCTTC. Protein sequence: CASSPRTGVYGGYTF.

The chain has TRBV24-1 and TRBJ2-1; possible D gene TRBD1, 5 bases. The ends were cut back, 7 bases at V and 8 bases at J, with 17 bases in the middle. The CDR3 runs to 14 residues. The germline V gene encodes CDR1 KGHDR and CDR2 SFDVKD. This CDR3 is CATSIWGAVHEQFF. Here the CDR3 DNA reads TGTGCCACCAGCATTTGGGGCGCAGTTCATGAGCAGTTCTTC.

This clone was seen repeatedly, ten times or more. The genes are TRBV6-1 and TRBJ2-7, with D possibly being TRBD2 (6 bases). In germline, CDR1 is MNHNS, CDR2 SASEGT. The germline V and J ends were trimmed by 6 bases and 4 bases, with 16 bases remaining between them. The CDR3 runs 14 residues. In DNA form, the CDR3 reads TGTGCCAGCAGGGAATTGGGGGGAGGATACGAGCAGTACTTC. Residues: CASRELGGGYEQYF.